This TCR beta chain was observed in a study of blood T cells in healthy people across ages. CDR1 is ENHRY, CDR2 SYGVKD, per germline. The V gene lost 11 bases and the J gene lost 1 base, with 19 bases spanning the gap. The CDR3 is made up of 15 amino acids. Primers used in a second PCR of about 7 to 11 cycles were a sample-barcoded 5' primer and a J-beta primer mix. TCRdb re-called the 5' RACE reads through MiXCR, storing one row per CDR3 protein. This table holds some 780,000 distinct CDR3 sequences, approximately 60% found once. The source material was blood. The source is a man aged 40-49 years in good health. This chain connects TRBV10-3 to TRBJ2-3, with D perhaps TRBD1 (5 bases). The CDR3 spells CAATFRRGGTDTQYF. The CDR3 DNA reads as TGTGCCGCCACTTTTCGAAGGGGCGGCACAGATACGCAGTATTTT.